The 6 T cell receptor beta chains below were found in one sample sequenced in a study of STAT5B mutations in CD4+ large granular lymphocyte leukemia. Sequencing used immunoSEQ multiplex PCR; TCRdb keeps in-frame clones, though not all of them. The sample yields about 48,000 clones, 55% to 75% seen once. Sequencing was carried out using CD4+ T cells from blood buffy coats. All receptors derive from a human donor in good health.

V gene TRBV2 combines with J gene TRBJ2-5; possibly TRBD2 for D (5 bases). The CDR3 loop spans 13 amino acids. Germline V gene sequence: CDR1 SNHLY, CDR2 FYNNEI. Trimming took 7 bases from V and 5 from J, leaving 14 bases between them. Here the CDR3 DNA reads TGTGCCAGCACCGGGGTAGCGTGGGAGACCCAGTACTTC. Protein: CASTGVAWETQYF.

In this sample, this clone turned up a few times. The chain links TRBV27 to TRBJ1-4, with 8 bases lining up with TRBD1. Trimming took 4 bases from V and 1 from J; bases not matched to a gene: 2. In germline, CDR1 is MNHEY, CDR2 SMNVEV (reference sequence). The CDR3 consists of 15 residues. The CDR3 is CASSYTGGTNEKLFF. In DNA, the CDR3 is TGTGCCAGCAGTTACACAGGGGGAACTAATGAAAAACTGTTTTTT.

The J gene is TRBJ2-7, the V gene TRBV5-4; maybe TRBD1 (6 bases). The V end was cut by 1 base, the J end by 3 bases, with 17 bases between. The CDR3 is 16 residues long. Looked up from germline, CDR1 is SGHNT and CDR2 is YYREEE (reference sequence). The CDR3 DNA reads TGTGCCAGCAGCTTGCCTCAGGGGTTTACAAGCTACGAGCAGTACGTC. It encodes CASSLPQGFTSYEQYV.

The chain joins TRBV6-5 to TRBJ2-7; a possible D gene is TRBD2 (5 bases). V was pared by 4 bases and J by 6 bases, with 7 bases between. The V gene's germline CDR1 is MNHEY and CDR2 SVGAGI. The CDR3 consists of 11 residues. The CDR3 DNA is TGTGCCAGCAGTTTGAGCGGCGAGCAGTACTTC. It encodes CASSLSGEQYF.

The chain is built from TRBV6-5 and TRBJ2-5; D might be TRBD2 (5 bases). This CDR3 region has 13 residues. CDR1 and CDR2 from the germline V gene are MNHEY and SVGAGI. V lost 2 bases to trimming and J lost 4 bases, with 8 bases between them. As DNA, the CDR3 is TGTGCCAGCAGTTACAGCCGGGGAGAGACCCAGTACTTC. Protein: CASSYSRGETQYF.

V usage is TRBV7-2 and J usage is TRBJ2-5, with 8 bases that match TRBD2. J lost 4 bases, V lost 2 bases, and 6 bases had no gene match. This CDR3 has 15 amino acids. Germline CDR1 is SGHTA and CDR2 is FQGNSA. The chain's CDR3 is CASSLIIGTRETQYF. The CDR3 DNA reads TGTGCCAGCAGCTTAATAATAGGGACTAGAGAGACCCAGTACTTC.